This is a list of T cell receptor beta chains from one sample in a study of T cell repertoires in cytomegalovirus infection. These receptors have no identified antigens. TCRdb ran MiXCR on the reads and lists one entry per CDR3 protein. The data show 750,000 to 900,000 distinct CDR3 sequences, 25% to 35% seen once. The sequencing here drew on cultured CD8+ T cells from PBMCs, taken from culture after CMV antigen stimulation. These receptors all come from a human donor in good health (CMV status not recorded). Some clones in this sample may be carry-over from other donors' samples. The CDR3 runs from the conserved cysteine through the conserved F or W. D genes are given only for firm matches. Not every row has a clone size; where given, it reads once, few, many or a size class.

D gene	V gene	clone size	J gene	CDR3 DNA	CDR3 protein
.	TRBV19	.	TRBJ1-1	TGTGCCAGTAGTATGCTTTCAACTGAAGCTTTCTTT	CASSMLSTEAFF
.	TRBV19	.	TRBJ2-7	TGTGCCAGTAGCTGGGGCCGGGACACGTTATACGAGCAGTACTTC	CASSWGRDTLYEQYF
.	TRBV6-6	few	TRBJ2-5	TGTGCCAGCAGTTACTTGTCCCCACAGCAAGAGACCCAGTACTTC	CASSYLSPQQETQYF
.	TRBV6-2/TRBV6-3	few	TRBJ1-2	TGTGCCAGCAGTAGCACCCCCAACAGTAGGCTGGATGGCTACACCTTC	CASSSTPNSRLDGYTF
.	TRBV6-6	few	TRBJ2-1	TGTGCCAGCAGCCCCGCCGGGACTGCAAATGAGCAGTTCTTC	CASSPAGTANEQFF
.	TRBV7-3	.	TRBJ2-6	TGTGCCAGCAGCTTCCCGGGTGGGGCCAACGTCCTGACTTTC	CASSFPGGANVLTF
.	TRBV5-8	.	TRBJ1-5	TGTGCCAGCAGCTTGGCGGCTCGGTGGGAGCCCCAGCATTTT	CASSLAARWEPQHF
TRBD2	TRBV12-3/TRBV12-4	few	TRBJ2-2	TGTGCCAGCAGTCCGGGACTAGCTGTTCCCGGGGAGCTGTTTTTT	CASSPGLAVPGELFF
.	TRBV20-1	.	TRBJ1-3	TGCAGTGCCAGTAGGGGCCCCTCTGGAAACACCATATATTTT	CSASRGPSGNTIYF
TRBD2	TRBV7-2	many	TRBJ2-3	TGTGCCAGCAGCGAAAGGTTTCTCGGGACTAGCGGGACAGATACGCAGTATTTT	CASSERFLGTSGTDTQYF
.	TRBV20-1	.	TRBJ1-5	TGCAGTGCCGAAGCTCCGGGGCCAGATCAGCCCCAGCATTTT	CSAEAPGPDQPQHF
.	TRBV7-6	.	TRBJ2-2	TGTGCCAGCAGCTTAGTATCGCTGGCCGGGGAGCTGTTTTTT	CASSLVSLAGELFF
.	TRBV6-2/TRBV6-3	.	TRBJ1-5	.	CASKPGVPASNQPQHF
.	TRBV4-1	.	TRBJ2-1	TGCGCCAGCAGCCCATCGTTCGACAATGAGCAGTTCTTC	CASSPSFDNEQFF
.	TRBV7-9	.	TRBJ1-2	TGTGCCAGCCGTCGGGGGAGCAACTATGGCTACACCTTC	CASRRGSNYGYTF
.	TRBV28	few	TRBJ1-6	TGTGCCAGCAGTTTATTAGGGGACAATTCACCCCTCCACTTT	CASSLLGDNSPLHF
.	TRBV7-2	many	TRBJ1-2	TGTGCCAGCAGCTTAGCGTCCGGGTCGGATGGCTACACCTTC	CASSLASGSDGYTF